This T cell receptor (beta chain) is drawn from a study of shared clonotypes between healthy human individuals (dated by TCRdb to 2019 to 2021). Broadly, across the study: The cohort comprised a couple of women and a few men aged 18 to 49 years. Per donor, three plates each were used for CD4 naive and CD4 memory, two for CD8 naive, and one for CD8 memory. To estimate repertoire size and how much clonotypes are shared between individuals, the study performed deep sequencing of blood TCR repertoires from five healthy adults. To increase sequencing depth and limit assay-specific biases, TCR repertoire library preparation and sequencing were carried out by different laboratories using diverse techniques. Per donor, leukapheresis produced somewhere between about 0.85 and 9.5 billion PBMCs.

Including the terminal cysteine and phenylalanine, the CDR3 comprises 18 residues. CDR3 DNA is the only sequence kept; it has 54 bases, read in frame from the first base. V ends up 5 bases short and J 4 bases short, with an unmatched junction base count of 16. CDR1 and CDR2, looked up from the germline V gene, are MGHRA and YSYEKL. Using the deep immunoSEQ assay, TCR CDR3 regions were amplified from genomic DNA by multiplex PCR. For each cell subset, the extracted genomic DNA was distributed evenly across all wells of several immunoSEQ 96-well plates, and each plate served as one replicate. Each replicate PCR for sorted subsets received about 180 ng genomic DNA, equal to about 30,000 T cell genomes. Purified libraries were measured with a Qubit 3.0 fluorometer, size-checked on a Bioanalyzer 2100, and measured again with the KAPA Library Quantification kit. A separate single-read 150-cycle Illumina NextSeq 550 flow cell was used to sequence each immunoSEQ 96-well plate. In the authors' own workflow: Because the immunoSEQ output included only junctional sequences and no quality scores, the filtering could not be the same as the filtering used for full-length reads. Sequences were annotated with PyIR, a Python wrapper for IgBLAST v1.9, using IMGT germline references to assign V/J genes and CDR3. Any read was removed if the V/J assignment was weak (E-value above 1e-6), the CDR3 was missing, or the read contained stop codons, out-of-frame junctions, or ambiguous translated residues. V3J clonotypes were defined by identical inferred V gene, J gene, and CDR3 amino acid sequence. Percentage overlap between repertoires was calculated by dividing the number of shared unique clonotypes by the size of the smaller repertoire. RTK rarefaction, the Chao1 estimator, and Recon v2.1 estimates of unobserved clonotypes were used to assess repertoire richness. Generation probabilities for all TCRbeta clonotypes obtained by the gDNA method from four donors were computed using OLGA. TCRdb mirrors the immuneACCESS table, restricted to in-frame sequences. Some clones are absent from its copies; in checked studies, under half trace to an unresolved V gene, and the reason for the others is unknown. V and J calls and clone size come straight from that table; D and trimming were deduced from the DNA. This sample has about 2.2 million clones in its table, and around 93% of those were observed once. About 1.7% of the sample rests with the top ten.

The study at large found these results: Compared with non-shared clonotypes, clonotypes shared by all four sorted-subset donors had higher generation probabilities. Rarefaction of sorted-subset datasets indicated incomplete sequencing despite the large sequencing depth. Sampling was restricted to blood, and TCR repertoires in tissue are likely to differ from TCR repertoires in blood. Sharing across a handful of donors was observed for about 5% of naive CD4, over 3% of naive CD8, 2% to 2.5% of memory CD4, and approximately 0.41% of memory CD8 clonotypes. The genetic and exposure-history diversity represented was limited by the small number of donors. Naive subsets generally had larger estimated clonotype richness than memory subsets did. Based on pairwise subsampling, the degree of clonotype sharing among donors was expected to be affected by sequencing depth.

On this clone itself: Its antigen has not been determined. No per-base quality is available; no much larger clone lies one base away.

CD8 naive samples consisted of CD45RO-negative cells that were positively selected for CCR7, yielding a CD45RA+CCR7+ population without TemRA cells. Healthy HIV-negative adults with no recently reported acute infections or vaccinations were included as donors. Every donor was a Caucasian adult residing in Nashville, Tennessee, USA. Blood was collected by leukapheresis, and PBMCs were isolated by Ficoll-Histopaque density gradient centrifugation and then cryopreserved in liquid nitrogen vapor phase. Analytical flow cytometry was used to check the purity and quantity of every magnetically sorted T cell population. Genomic DNA was isolated from each sorted fraction and quantified by UV absorbance on a Nanodrop 2000c.

The chain uses TRBV4-1 and TRBJ2-1, with TRBD2 identical over 8 junction bases. Input material: naive CD8+ T cells from PBMCs. Taken with the paper, the label for cell subset or site translates to: CD45RA+CCR7+. The TCR was taken from a young man in good health. Some clones in this sample may be carry-over from other donors' samples. The DNA reads TGCGCCAGCAGCACCCCCCGTCGGGAGGGCCCTCATTACAATGAGCAGTTCTTC. It translates to CASSTPRREGPHYNEQFF.